These T cell receptor beta chains were read from a single sample in a study of response to subunit inactivated influenza vaccine. TCRdb reprocessed the RT-PCR reads with MiXCR, giving one entry per CDR3 protein. Of 250,000 to 350,000 distinct CDR3 sequences in the sample, roughly 22% were seen once. The sample was PBMCs from blood, taken approximately 22 months after vaccination. Source of these receptors: a man between 50 and 69 years old who received an inactivated influenza vaccine. Both conserved end residues are trimmed from each CDR3. Each record gives: J gene, clone size, V gene, CDR3 protein. Size is stated for part of the rows, as once, few or many counts, or as a class when the clone is expanded.

TRBJ2-1,few,TRBV20-1,SARDLDREYNEQF
TRBJ2-7,once,TRBV11-2,ASSLRALGYEQY
TRBJ1-6,many,TRBV5-1,ASSGAEGESPLH
TRBJ1-5,.,TRBV7-2,ASSLSGGYQPQH
TRBJ1-6,few,TRBV28,ASSLLEGSPLH
TRBJ1-2,few,TRBV4-2,ASSQDRGRGLGYT
TRBJ1-5,few,TRBV23-1,ASSQSTSREPGEPQH
TRBJ1-5,.,TRBV5-1,AIEVSVQKQPQH
TRBJ1-2,many,TRBV7-6,ASSEAGTGYYGYT
TRBJ2-4,.,TRBV4-1,ASSREPGALNIQY
TRBJ1-2,many,TRBV10-3,AISEGDYGYT
TRBJ2-7,.,TRBV27,ASSSASGGAYEQY
TRBJ2-1,.,TRBV10-3,AISGGVADQNEQF
TRBJ1-2,few,TRBV3-1,ASSQEAVAYGYT
TRBJ2-2,.,TRBV28,ASSPSGRTNTGELF
TRBJ1-2,.,TRBV20-1,SARGRDWGYT
TRBJ1-2,few,TRBV19,ASSTERLYGYT
TRBJ2-3,.,TRBV3-1,ASSLRRQTSDMSTQY